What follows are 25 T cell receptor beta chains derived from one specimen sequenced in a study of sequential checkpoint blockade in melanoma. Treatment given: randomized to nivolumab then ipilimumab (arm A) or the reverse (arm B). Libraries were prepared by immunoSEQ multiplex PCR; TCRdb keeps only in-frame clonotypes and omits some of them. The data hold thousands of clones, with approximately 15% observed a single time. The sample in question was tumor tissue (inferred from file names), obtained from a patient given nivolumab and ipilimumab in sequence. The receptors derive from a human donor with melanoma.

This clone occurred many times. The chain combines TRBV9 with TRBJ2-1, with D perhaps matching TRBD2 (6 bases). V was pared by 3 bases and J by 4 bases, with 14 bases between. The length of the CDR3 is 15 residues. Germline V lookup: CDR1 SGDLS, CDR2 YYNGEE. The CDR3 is CASSADFGTYNEQFF. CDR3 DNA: TGTGCCAGCAGCGCAGATTTCGGGACTTACAATGAGCAGTTCTTC.

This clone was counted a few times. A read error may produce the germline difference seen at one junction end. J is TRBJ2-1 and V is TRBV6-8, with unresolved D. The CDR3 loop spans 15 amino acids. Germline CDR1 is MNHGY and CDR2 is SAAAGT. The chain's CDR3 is CAISVRNKYDNEQFF. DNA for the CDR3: TGTGCCATCAGTGTACGGAATAAATATGACAATGAGCAGTTCTTC.

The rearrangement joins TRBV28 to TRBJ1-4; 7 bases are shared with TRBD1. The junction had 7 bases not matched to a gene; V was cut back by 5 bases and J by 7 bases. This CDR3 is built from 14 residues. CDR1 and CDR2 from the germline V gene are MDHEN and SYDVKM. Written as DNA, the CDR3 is TGTGCCAGCAGTCGAGGGGGCTGGAGTGAAAAACTGTTTTTT. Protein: CASSRGGWSEKLFF.

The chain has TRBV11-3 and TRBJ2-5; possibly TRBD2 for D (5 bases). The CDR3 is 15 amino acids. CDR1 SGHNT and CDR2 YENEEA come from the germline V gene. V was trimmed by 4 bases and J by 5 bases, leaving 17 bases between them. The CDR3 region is CASSSSGLERETQYF. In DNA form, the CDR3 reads TGTGCCAGCAGCTCCTCCGGGCTAGAGCGGGAGACCCAGTACTTC.

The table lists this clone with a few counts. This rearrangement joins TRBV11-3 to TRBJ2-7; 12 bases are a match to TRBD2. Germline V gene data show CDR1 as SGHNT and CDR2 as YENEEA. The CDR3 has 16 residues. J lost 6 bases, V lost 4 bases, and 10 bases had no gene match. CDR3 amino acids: CASSSPGLAGGGEQYF. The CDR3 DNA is TGTGCCAGCAGCTCCCCTGGGCTAGCGGGGGGGGGCGAGCAGTACTTC.

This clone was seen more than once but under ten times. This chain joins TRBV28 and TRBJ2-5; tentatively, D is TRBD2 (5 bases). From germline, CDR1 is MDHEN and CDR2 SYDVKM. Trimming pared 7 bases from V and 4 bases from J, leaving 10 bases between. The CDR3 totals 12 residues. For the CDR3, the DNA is TGTGCCAGCAAGGGAGTTCCAGAGACCCAGTACTTC. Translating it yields CASKGVPETQYF.

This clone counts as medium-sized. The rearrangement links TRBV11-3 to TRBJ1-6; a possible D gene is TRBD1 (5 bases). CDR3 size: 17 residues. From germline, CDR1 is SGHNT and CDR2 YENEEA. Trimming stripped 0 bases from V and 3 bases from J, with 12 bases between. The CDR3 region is CASSLDVGPIYNSPLHF. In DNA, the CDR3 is TGTGCCAGCAGCTTAGATGTGGGGCCAATCTATAATTCACCCCTCCACTTT.

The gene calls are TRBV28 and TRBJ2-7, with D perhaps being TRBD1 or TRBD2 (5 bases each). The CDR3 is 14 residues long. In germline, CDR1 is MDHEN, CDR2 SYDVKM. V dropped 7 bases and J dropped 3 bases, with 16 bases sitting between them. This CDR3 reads CASTLGAPSYEQYF. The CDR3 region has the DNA TGTGCCAGCACCCTCGGGGCGCCTAGCTACGAGCAGTACTTC. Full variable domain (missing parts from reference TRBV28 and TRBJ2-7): DVKVTQSSRYLVKRTGEKVFLECVQDMDHENMFWYRQDPGLGLRLIYFSYDVKMKEKGDIPEGYSVSREKKERFSLILESASTNQTSMYLCASTLGAPSYEQYFGPGTRLTVT.

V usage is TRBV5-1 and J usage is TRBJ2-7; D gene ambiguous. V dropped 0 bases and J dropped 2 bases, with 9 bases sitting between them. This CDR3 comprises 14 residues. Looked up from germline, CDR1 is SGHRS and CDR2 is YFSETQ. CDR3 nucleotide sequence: TGCGCCAGCAGCTTGGACCTCCGTGCCTACGAGCAGTACTTC. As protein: CASSLDLRAYEQYF. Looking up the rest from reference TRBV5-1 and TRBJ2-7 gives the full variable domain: KAGVTQTPRYLIKTRGQQVTLSCSPISGHRSVSWYQQTPGQGLQFLFEYFSETQRNKGNFPGRFSGRQFSNSRSEMNVSTLELGDSALYLCASSLDLRAYEQYFGPGTRLTVT.

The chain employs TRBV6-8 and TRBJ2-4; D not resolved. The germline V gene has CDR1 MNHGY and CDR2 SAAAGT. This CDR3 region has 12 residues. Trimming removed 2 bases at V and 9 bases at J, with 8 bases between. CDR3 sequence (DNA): TGTGCCAGCAGTTACCTAGGTGGCATTCAGTACTTC. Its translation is CASSYLGGIQYF.

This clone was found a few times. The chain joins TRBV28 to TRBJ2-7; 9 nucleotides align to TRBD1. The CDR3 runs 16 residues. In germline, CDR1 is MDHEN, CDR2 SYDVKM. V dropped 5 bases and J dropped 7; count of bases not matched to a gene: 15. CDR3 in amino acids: CASSTGTGRSSTEQYF. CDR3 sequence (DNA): TGTGCCAGCAGTACCGGGACAGGGAGGAGTTCTACGGAGCAGTACTTC.

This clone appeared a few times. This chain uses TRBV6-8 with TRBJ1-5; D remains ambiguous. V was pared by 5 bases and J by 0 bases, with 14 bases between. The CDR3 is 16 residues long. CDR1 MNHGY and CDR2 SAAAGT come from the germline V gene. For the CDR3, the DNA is TGTGCCAGCAGTATGGGATTAGCGGGTAGCAATCAGCCCCAGCATTTT. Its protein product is CASSMGLAGSNQPQHF.

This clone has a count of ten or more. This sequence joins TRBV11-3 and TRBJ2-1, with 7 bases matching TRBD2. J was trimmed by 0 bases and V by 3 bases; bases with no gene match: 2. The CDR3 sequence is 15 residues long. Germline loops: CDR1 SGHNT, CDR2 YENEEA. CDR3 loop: CASSLERGSYNEQFF. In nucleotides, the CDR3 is TGTGCCAGCAGCTTGGAGCGGGGCTCCTACAATGAGCAGTTCTTC.

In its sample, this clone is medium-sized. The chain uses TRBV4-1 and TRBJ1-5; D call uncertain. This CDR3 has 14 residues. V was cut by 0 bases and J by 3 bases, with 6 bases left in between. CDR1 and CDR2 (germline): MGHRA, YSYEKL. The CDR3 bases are TGCGCCAGCAGCCAAGAAGGGTTCAATCAGCCCCAGCATTTT. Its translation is CASSQEGFNQPQHF.

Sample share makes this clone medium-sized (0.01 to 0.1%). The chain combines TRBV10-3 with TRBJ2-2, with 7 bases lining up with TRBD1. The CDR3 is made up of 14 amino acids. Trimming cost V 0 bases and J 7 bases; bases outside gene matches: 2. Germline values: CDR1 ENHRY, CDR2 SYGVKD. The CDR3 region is CAISESTGSGELFF. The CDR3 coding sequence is TGTGCCATCAGTGAGTCGACAGGGAGCGGGGAGCTGTTTTTT.

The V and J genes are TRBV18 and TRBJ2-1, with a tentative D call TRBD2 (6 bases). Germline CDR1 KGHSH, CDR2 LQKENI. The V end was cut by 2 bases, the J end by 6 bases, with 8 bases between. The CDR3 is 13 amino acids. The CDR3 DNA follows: TGTGCCAGCTCACCAGGGGGGATCAATGAGCAGTTCTTC. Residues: CASSPGGINEQFF.

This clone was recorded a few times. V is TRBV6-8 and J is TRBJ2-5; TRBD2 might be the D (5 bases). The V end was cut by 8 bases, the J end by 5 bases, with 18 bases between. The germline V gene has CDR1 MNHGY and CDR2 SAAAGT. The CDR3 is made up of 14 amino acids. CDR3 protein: CASGARGSLETQYF. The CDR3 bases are TGTGCCAGCGGTGCGCGCGGGTCTTTGGAGACCCAGTACTTC.

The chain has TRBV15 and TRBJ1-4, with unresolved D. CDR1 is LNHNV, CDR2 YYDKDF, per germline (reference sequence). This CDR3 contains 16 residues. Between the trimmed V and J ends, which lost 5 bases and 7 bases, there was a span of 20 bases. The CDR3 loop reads CATSATQEGFSEKLFF. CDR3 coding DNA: TGTGCCACCAGCGCCACCCAGGAGGGCTTCAGTGAAAAACTGTTTTTT. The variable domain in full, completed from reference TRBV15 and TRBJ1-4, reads DAMVIQNPRYQVTQFGKPVTLSCSQTLNHNVMYWYQQKSSQAPKLLFHYYDKDFNNEADTPDNFQSRRPNTSFCFLDIRSPGLGDTAMYLCATSATQEGFSEKLFFGSGTQLSVL.

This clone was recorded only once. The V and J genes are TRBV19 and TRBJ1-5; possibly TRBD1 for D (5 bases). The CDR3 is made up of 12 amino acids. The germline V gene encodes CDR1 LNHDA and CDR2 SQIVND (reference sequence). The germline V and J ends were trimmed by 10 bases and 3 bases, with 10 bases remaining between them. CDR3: CATRGTNQPQHF. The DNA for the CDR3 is TGTGCCACCCGGGGCACCAATCAGCCCCAGCATTTT.

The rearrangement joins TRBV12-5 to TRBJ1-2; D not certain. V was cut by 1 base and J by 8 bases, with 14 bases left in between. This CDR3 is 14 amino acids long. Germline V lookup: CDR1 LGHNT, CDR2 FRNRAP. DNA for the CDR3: TGTGCTAGTGGTTTGGGGAACCTTATGTCGGGCTACACCTTC. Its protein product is CASGLGNLMSGYTF. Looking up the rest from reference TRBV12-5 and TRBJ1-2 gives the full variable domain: DARVTQTPRHKVTEMGQEVTMRCQPILGHNTVFWYRQTMMQGLELLAYFRNRAPLDDSGMPKDRFSAEMPDATLATLKIQPSEPRDSAVYFCASGLGNLMSGYTFGSGTRLTVV.

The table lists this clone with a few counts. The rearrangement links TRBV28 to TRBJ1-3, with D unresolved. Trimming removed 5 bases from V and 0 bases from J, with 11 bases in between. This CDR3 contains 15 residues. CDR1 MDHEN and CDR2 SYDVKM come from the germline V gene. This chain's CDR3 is CASSAPGRSGNTIYF. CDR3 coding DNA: TGTGCCAGCAGTGCTCCGGGCCGCTCTGGAAACACCATATATTTT.

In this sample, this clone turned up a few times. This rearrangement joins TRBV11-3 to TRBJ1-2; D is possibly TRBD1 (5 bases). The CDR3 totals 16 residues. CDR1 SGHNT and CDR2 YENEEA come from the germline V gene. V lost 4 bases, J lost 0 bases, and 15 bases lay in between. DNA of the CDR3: TGTGCCAGCAGCTGGGGGACTGCCCCATCTAACTATGGCTACACCTTC. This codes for CASSWGTAPSNYGYTF.

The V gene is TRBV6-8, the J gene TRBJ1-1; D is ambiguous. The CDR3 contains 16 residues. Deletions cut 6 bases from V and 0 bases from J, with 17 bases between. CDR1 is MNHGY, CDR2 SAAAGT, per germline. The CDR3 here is CASSSPESPMNTEAFF. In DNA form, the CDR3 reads TGTGCCAGCAGCTCACCTGAAAGCCCCATGAACACTGAAGCTTTCTTT.

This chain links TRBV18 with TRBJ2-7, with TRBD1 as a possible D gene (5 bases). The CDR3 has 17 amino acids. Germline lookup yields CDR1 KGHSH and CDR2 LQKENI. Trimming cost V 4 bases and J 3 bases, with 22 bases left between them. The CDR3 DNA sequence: TGTGCCAGCTCACACTCTCCCCTTCAGGGTGGTCGCTACGAGCAGTACTTC. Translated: CASSHSPLQGGRYEQYF.

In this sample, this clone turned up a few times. The CDR3 sequence is CASSAGTEASPLHF. CDR3 bases: TGTGCCAGCAGCGCCGGGACAGAGGCTTCACCCCTCCACTTT. The V call is TRBV6-8, the J call TRBJ1-6; TRBD1 matches 7 bases. The V gene's germline CDR1 is MNHGY and CDR2 SAAAGT. V gave up 6 bases and J gave up 9 bases; unmatched junction bases: 8. The CDR3 runs to 14 residues.